This T cell receptor beta chain is from a study of T cell changes during pregnancy in multiple sclerosis. TCRdb's copy holds only in-frame clones and misses some; the assay was immunoSEQ multiplex PCR. The repertoire holds 130,000 or so clones, with about 93% as singletons. This CDR3 comprises 14 residues. The ends were cut back, 7 bases at V and 0 bases at J, with 9 bases in the middle. The germline V gene encodes CDR1 SNHLY and CDR2 FYNNEI. The receptor was derived from a female donor with multiple sclerosis, enrolled in a pregnancy study. V gene TRBV2 combines with J gene TRBJ1-4, with a possible D match to TRBD1 (5 bases). This specimen consisted of peripheral blood, obtained before pregnancy. CDR3 protein: CASKRGTTNEKLFF. DNA of the CDR3: TGTGCCAGCAAACGGGGGACAACTAATGAAAAACTGTTTTTT.